The present T cell receptor (beta chain) was sequenced within a study of T cell responses to AZD1222 COVID-19 vaccine. Turning to the study itself: Pooled together were second doses at about 4 or about 12 weeks. Notes on the study in general: CD4 TCRs associated with vaccination spanned spike, dominating at 160-218 and 743-854. Elevations in Spike-specific TCR breadth and depth followed administration of two AZD1222 doses. Baseline seropositivity occurred in only a handful of AZD1222 recipients.

V shed 6 bases and J shed 3 bases, with 12 bases lying between them. The germline V gene encodes CDR1 MNHEY and CDR2 SVGAGI. This CDR3 contains 13 residues. Clones were read by immunoSEQ multiplex PCR, and TCRdb kept only the in-frame ones, dropping some. The sample records about 130,000 clones, roughly 90% being singletons. About this clone itself: Its specificity is unknown.

The chain joins TRBV6-5 to TRBJ2-7; D unclear. This receptor was obtained from an adult in good health. Specimen: peripheral blood, collected on day 0 of AZD1222 vaccination. This CDR3 reads CASSTALFYEQYF. The CDR3 nucleotides read TGTGCCAGCAGCACTGCCCTATTCTACGAGCAGTACTTC.